The present T cell receptor beta chain was sequenced within a study of cytomegalovirus exposure and HLA in healthy donors. The study, taken as a whole, reports: Roughly uniform sequencing depth across donors was assumed, possibly incorrectly. In an earlier analysis, about 87% or about 30%: the productive usage of most TCR beta V segments.

Primers: 60 Vbeta forward and 13 Jbeta reverse. Some clones are missing from TCRdb's copy, which holds only in-frame ones; the method was immunoSEQ multiplex PCR. In all, the sample yields about 190,000 clones. CDR1 is SQVTM, CDR2 ANQGSEA, per germline. The CDR3 has 11 amino acids. V lost 5 bases to trimming and J lost 4 bases, with 8 bases between them. Concerning this clone: What it binds is not known.

Sequenced: PBMCs. This chain joins TRBV29-1 and TRBJ2-5; weak D call: TRBD2 (6 bases). This clonotype was sampled from a woman aged 30 to 39 in good health and CMV-seropositive. The CDR3 DNA reads as TGCAGCGTTCTTAGCGGAGAGACCCAGTACTTC. Translation gives CSVLSGETQYF.